The 10 T cell receptor beta chains in this list originate from one sample, sequenced in a study of blood T cells in healthy people across ages. A second about 6 to 11 cycle PCR used barcoded and J-beta primers. Via MiXCR, TCRdb re-called the 5' RACE reads, giving one row per CDR3 protein. Among about 720,000 distinct CDR3 sequences, about 20% were seen once, and the ten largest hold less than 25%. Sequencing was done on a sample of blood. Receptors were obtained from a man between 65 and 80 years old in good health.

This clonotype was counted only a few times. J is TRBJ2-7 and V is TRBV20-1, with D possibly being TRBD1 or TRBD2 (5 bases each). Germline lookup yields CDR1 DFQATT and CDR2 SNEGSKA (reference sequence). Trimming removed 6 bases from V and 3 bases from J, with 18 bases in between. The CDR3 is made up of 14 amino acids. CDR3 sequence reads: CSADSRENRYEQYF. Here the CDR3 DNA reads TGCAGTGCAGACAGCAGGGAGAATCGCTACGAGCAGTACTTC.

This clonotype was counted a few times. J is TRBJ2-5 and V is TRBV29-1; the D call may be TRBD1 or TRBD2 (5 bases each). The V gene's germline CDR1 is SQVTM and CDR2 ANQGSEA. Trimming took 4 bases from V and 5 from J, leaving 8 bases between them. CDR3 size: 11 residues. The CDR3 here is CSVAGTETQYF. In DNA, the CDR3 is TGCAGCGTTGCAGGGACGGAGACCCAGTACTTC.

About this clonotype: A read error may produce the germline difference seen at one junction end. The genes are TRBV28 and TRBJ2-5; the match to TRBD2 covers 8 bases. Germline values: CDR1 MDHEN, CDR2 SYDVKM. The CDR3 loop spans 16 amino acids. CDR3 in DNA: TGTGCCAGCAGTAGTGGTTCTAGCGGGCTTTGGGAGACCCAGTGCTTC. Residues: CASSSGSSGLWETQCF.

In its sample, this clonotype was seen a few times. One end of the junction fails to match germline, which may point to a read error. The chain employs TRBV2 and TRBJ2-3; no clear D. There are 13 residues in the CDR3. Per germline, CDR1 SNHLY and CDR2 FYNNEI. This CDR3 is CASKTEIRRTQYF. CDR3 nucleotides: TGTGCCAGCAAGACCGAGATCCGGCGGACCCAGTACTTT.

There are a few counts of this clonotype. This chain joins TRBV7-2 and TRBJ2-3; 9 nucleotides line up with TRBD2. The V gene's germline CDR1 is SGHTA and CDR2 FQGNSA. Trimming took 7 bases from V and 2 from J; bases not matched to a gene: 10. CDR3 size: 16 residues. The CDR3 sequence is CASTKTTSGFTDTQYF. The CDR3 DNA reads TGTGCCAGCACCAAGACGACTAGCGGATTCACAGATACGCAGTATTTT.

This clonotype was counted between two and nine times. CDR3 nucleotide sequence: TGTGCCAGCAGATTGGGAGATTCTAGCACAGATACGCAGTATTTT. This encodes CASRLGDSSTDTQYF. The chain has TRBV27 and TRBJ2-3; a possible D gene is TRBD2 (5 bases). Trimming removed 6 bases from V and 0 bases from J, with 13 bases in between. Germline values: CDR1 MNHEY, CDR2 SMNVEV (reference sequence). The CDR3 is 15 residues long.

This clonotype was found a few times. The rearrangement uses TRBV19 and TRBJ2-5, with D perhaps TRBD1 or TRBD2 (5 bases each). The J call may not be correct, given that the DNA end is closer to TRBJ2-7. Germline V CDR1 and CDR2: LNHDA, SQIVND (reference sequence). The CDR3 runs to 11 residues. Here the CDR3 DNA reads TGTGCCTCGGGACCTCAGCTCGAGCAGTACTTC. It encodes CASGPQLEQYF.

This clonotype has a handful of counts. The CDR3 DNA reads as TGTGCCAGCTCATCGGACCCGGGACTAGCGAATCTAGAGACCCAGTACTTC. Translating gives CASSSDPGLANLETQYF. The chain uses TRBV18 and TRBJ2-5; 10 bases align to TRBD2. CDR3 size: 17 residues. Germline CDR1 is KGHSH and CDR2 is LQKENI. V gave up 5 bases and J gave up 4 bases; unmatched junction bases: 13.

This clonotype was detected a few times. V is TRBV15 and J is TRBJ2-7; TRBD2 might be the D (6 bases). The J call may be mistaken, given a closer DNA end match to TRBJ2-1. The CDR3 spans 16 residues. Germline V lookup: CDR1 LNHNV, CDR2 YYDKDF (reference sequence). For the CDR3, the DNA is TGTGCCACCAGCAGAGAAGCGACTAGAAGGCGGAATGAGCAGTTCTTC. Translated, it gives CATSREATRRRNEQFF.

Only one count was recorded for this clonotype. V and J are TRBV2 and TRBJ2-5; the match to TRBD2 covers 8 bases. Germline CDR1 and CDR2: SNHLY and FYNNEI. This CDR3 spans 14 amino acids. V shed 2 bases, J shed 8 bases, and the junction held 7 bases outside the gene matches. CDR3 amino acids: CASSERGGLATQYF. The CDR3 nucleotides read TGTGCCAGCAGTGAACGCGGGGGGTTGGCTACCCAGTACTTC.